Below, 27 T cell receptor beta chains from the same sample are listed, as sequenced in a study of blood T cells in healthy people across ages. PCR was performed a second time for about 6 to 12 cycles using a sample-barcoded 5' primer and a J-beta primer mix. Each CDR3 protein is one row after TCRdb ran MiXCR on the 5' RACE reads. There are some 1,800,000 distinct CDR3 sequences in the sample; 35% to 50% occur only once, and about 23% lies in the top ten. The sequenced material came from blood. All receptors come from a human donor in good health.

V gene TRBV29-1 combines with J gene TRBJ2-2; 9 nucleotides match TRBD1. V lost 7 bases to trimming and J lost 5 bases; unmatched junction nucleotides: 11. CDR1 is SQVTM and CDR2 is ANQGSEA in the germline V gene. This CDR3 has 15 amino acids. This CDR3 reads CSGAWDRVKTGELFF. The CDR3 nucleotides are TGCAGCGGTGCTTGGGACAGGGTAAAAACCGGGGAGCTGTTTTTT.

The chain is built from TRBV12-3 or TRBV12-4 and TRBJ2-1; 9 bases are shared with TRBD1. V lost 10 bases and J lost 4; bases outside the gene matches: 8. The CDR3 covers 14 residues. CDR3 region: CATLGDREYNEQFF. CDR3 DNA sequence: TGTGCCACCCTGGGGGACAGGGAGTACAATGAGCAGTTCTTC.

This sequence joins TRBV24-1 and TRBJ2-3; 7 bases align to TRBD1. Germline CDR1 is KGHDR and CDR2 is SFDVKD. This CDR3 is 15 amino acids long. Trimming cost V 4 bases and J 6 bases; bases outside gene matches: 9. CDR3 loop: CATSDKRQGPDTQYF. CDR3 nucleotide sequence: TGTGCCACCAGTGACAAGAGACAGGGTCCCGATACGCAGTATTTT.

The chain joins TRBV29-1 to TRBJ1-1; a possible D gene is TRBD1 (5 bases). Germline V lookup: CDR1 SQVTM, CDR2 ANQGSEA. The V and J ends lost 4 bases and 5 bases respectively, with 20 bases between them. The CDR3 sequence is 15 residues long. Here the CDR3 DNA reads TGCAGCGTTGGGGGGGACGGGGACCTCAGGACTGAAGCTTTCTTT. Translated: CSVGGDGDLRTEAFF.

This clonotype was picked up a small number of times. The chain has TRBV5-6 and TRBJ1-2; tentatively, D is TRBD1 (6 bases). V lost 6 bases to trimming and J lost 4 bases, with 25 bases between them. The V gene's germline CDR1 is SGHDT and CDR2 YYEEEE. CDR3 length: 17 residues. CDR3 amino acids: CASNLLFSGGGRYGYTF. DNA for the CDR3: TGTGCCAGCAACCTCCTTTTTTCCGGGGGCGGACGCTATGGCTACACCTTC.

The V gene is TRBV19, the J gene TRBJ2-1, with 11 bases aligning to TRBD2. The ends lost 7 bases at V and 2 bases at J; junction bases unmatched: 4. The V gene's germline CDR1 is LNHDA and CDR2 SQIVND (reference sequence). The CDR3 is 15 amino acids. CDR3 amino acids: CASNPSGGPYNEQFF. CDR3 DNA sequence: TGTGCCAGTAATCCTAGCGGGGGGCCCTACAATGAGCAGTTCTTC.

Only one count was recorded for this clonotype. This sequence joins TRBV5-1 and TRBJ2-3, with 8 nucleotides matching TRBD2. V shed 2 bases, J shed 7 bases, and the junction held 21 bases outside the gene matches. The CDR3 length is 19 residues. Per germline, CDR1 SGHRS and CDR2 YFSETQ. The DNA of the CDR3 is TGCGCCAGCAGCTTCTCCGGTTCTTCCGGGACTAGAGGCCTATATACGCAGTATTTT. Residues: CASSFSGSSGTRGLYTQYF. The entire variable domain, with the rest obtained from reference TRBV5-1 and TRBJ2-3, is as follows: KAGVTQTPRYLIKTRGQQVTLSCSPISGHRSVSWYQQTPGQGLQFLFEYFSETQRNKGNFPGRFSGRQFSNSRSEMNVSTLELGDSALYLCASSFSGSSGTRGLYTQYFGPGTRLTVL.

The gene calls are TRBV12-3 or TRBV12-4 and TRBJ2-5; the D call may be TRBD1 or TRBD2 (5 bases each). V was trimmed by 7 bases and J by 5 bases, leaving 14 bases between them. The CDR3 sequence is 13 residues long. The CDR3 reads CASKTGGTETQYF. The CDR3 region has the DNA TGTGCCAGCAAAACAGGAGGCACGGAGACCCAGTACTTC.

This clonotype was seen only once. The gene calls are TRBV7-9 and TRBJ1-6; D unresolved. Looked up from germline, CDR1 is SEHNR and CDR2 is FQNEAQ (reference sequence). This CDR3 has 13 amino acids. Trimming shortened V by 1 base and J by 11 bases, and 9 bases separated the two germline ends. CDR3 coding DNA: TGTGCCAGCAGCTTAGGCGGCGTTGCACCCCTCCACTTT. Translated, it gives CASSLGGVAPLHF. The whole variable domain, remainder taken from reference TRBV7-9 and TRBJ1-6, is DTGVSQNPRHKITKRGQNVTFRCDPISEHNRLYWYRQTLGQGPEFLTYFQNEAQLEKSRLLSDRFSAERPKGSFSTLEIQRTEQGDSAMYLCASSLGGVAPLHFGNGTRLTVT.

V usage is TRBV20-1 and J usage is TRBJ2-7, with D unclear. Germline lookup yields CDR1 DFQATT and CDR2 SNEGSKA (reference sequence). V lost 7 bases, J lost 6 bases, and 13 bases lay in between. The CDR3 is 11 amino acids. The CDR3 nucleotides read TGCAGTGTCGTTTACGTGGGCGAGCAGTACTTC. Translating it yields CSVVYVGEQYF.

This clonotype showed up just a few times. The J gene is TRBJ2-7, the V gene TRBV6-2 or TRBV6-3; 8 bases agree with TRBD1. The germline V gene has CDR1 MNHEY and CDR2 SVGEGT. V was pared by 2 bases and J by 3 bases, with 15 bases of the junction left unmatched. This CDR3 is built from 18 residues. CDR3 sequence reads: CASSYPLNRDRRGYEQYF. DNA for the CDR3: TGTGCCAGCAGTTACCCACTGAACCGGGACAGGAGAGGCTACGAGCAGTACTTC.

This chain connects TRBV12-3 or TRBV12-4 to TRBJ2-7; D may be TRBD2 (5 bases). This CDR3 is 13 amino acids long. Deletions cut 7 bases from V and 6 bases from J, with 16 bases between. The CDR3 DNA reads TGTGCCAGCACCAACAACGGGAAATTCGAGCAGTACTTC. It codes for CASTNNGKFEQYF.

This clonotype came up a few times. This chain uses TRBV20-1 with TRBJ2-3; D call uncertain. This CDR3 comprises 14 residues. V lost 3 bases, J lost 4 bases, and 14 bases lay in between. Germline V gene data show CDR1 as DFQATT and CDR2 as SNEGSKA (reference sequence). The CDR3 region is CSASGRGEADTQYF. CDR3 coding DNA: TGCAGTGCTAGTGGGCGCGGTGAGGCAGATACGCAGTATTTT.

This clonotype was detected a few times. This rearrangement joins TRBV20-1 to TRBJ2-1; D may be TRBD1 or TRBD2 (5 bases each). Trimming took off 5 bases at V and 9 bases at J, with 14 bases between the two ends. CDR1 and CDR2 from the germline V gene are DFQATT and SNEGSKA (reference sequence). The CDR3 is made up of 12 amino acids. The CDR3 protein is CSAPRGPSEQFF. CDR3 sequence (DNA): TGCAGTGCTCCTCGGGGCCCCAGTGAGCAGTTCTTC.

This clonotype was counted only a few times. V and J are TRBV5-5 and TRBJ2-7, with D possibly being TRBD1 or TRBD2 (5 bases each). Germline CDR1 and CDR2: SGHKS and YYEKEE (reference sequence). V lost 4 bases, J lost 5 bases, and 13 bases lay in between. CDR3 length equals 13 residues. In DNA, the CDR3 is TGTGCCAGCAGCCCGGGACCGAACGACGAGCAGTACTTC. Its protein is CASSPGPNDEQYF. Filled out from reference TRBV5-5 and TRBJ2-7, the complete variable domain reads DAGVTQSPTHLIKTRGQQVTLRCSPISGHKSVSWYQQVLGQGPQFIFQYYEKEERGRGNFPDRFSARQFPNYSSELNVNALLLGDSALYLCASSPGPNDEQYFGPGTRLTVT.

The gene calls are TRBV5-1 and TRBJ2-1; TRBD2 matches 7 bases. The junction had 8 bases not matched to a gene; V was cut back by 3 bases and J by 5 bases. In germline, CDR1 is SGHRS, CDR2 YFSETQ. This CDR3 is 15 amino acids long. The CDR3 loop is CASSCGLVLDNEQFF. The CDR3 nucleotides are TGCGCCAGCAGCTGTGGACTAGTCCTTGACAATGAGCAGTTCTTC.

This clonotype showed up just a few times. V usage is TRBV6-2 or TRBV6-3 and J usage is TRBJ1-5, with a weak D call TRBD1 (5 bases). The CDR3 runs 15 residues. Germline assignment: CDR1 MNHEY and CDR2 SVGEGT. V was shortened by 2 bases and J by 3 bases, with 11 bases between the two germline ends. In nucleotides, the CDR3 is TGTGCCAGCAGTTACGCTGACAGTTACAATCAGCCCCAGCATTTT. This sequence encodes CASSYADSYNQPQHF.

The rearrangement joins TRBV7-9 to TRBJ2-7; possible D gene TRBD1, 6 bases. The ends were cut back, 2 bases at V and 1 base at J, with 18 bases in the middle. The CDR3 extends over 17 amino acids. CDR1 and CDR2 from the germline V gene are SEHNR and FQNEAQ (reference sequence). DNA of the CDR3: TGTGCCAGCAGCTTAATCTGGGGCACCCAGGGGTCCTACGAGCAGTACTTC. Translating it yields CASSLIWGTQGSYEQYF. Drawing the rest from reference TRBV7-9 and TRBJ2-7, the complete variable domain is DTGVSQNPRHKITKRGQNVTFRCDPISEHNRLYWYRQTLGQGPEFLTYFQNEAQLEKSRLLSDRFSAERPKGSFSTLEIQRTEQGDSAMYLCASSLIWGTQGSYEQYFGPGTRLTVT.

This clonotype turned up a few times. The gene calls are TRBV4-2 and TRBJ2-1; the D is unclear. This CDR3 contains 13 residues. Trimming stripped 6 bases from V and 8 bases from J, with 14 bases between. Germline V gene lookup returns CDR1 LGHNA and CDR2 YNFKEQ. The CDR3 loop is CASSLWLRDEQFF. The CDR3 DNA is TGTGCCAGCAGTTTGTGGCTTAGGGATGAGCAGTTCTTC.

The chain combines TRBV27 with TRBJ2-1; 7 nucleotides line up with TRBD1. The V gene end was trimmed by 6 bases and the J gene end by 0 bases; junction bases not matched to a gene: 8. The CDR3 has 16 amino acids. Germline CDR1 reads MNHEY; CDR2 reads SMNVEV (reference sequence). The CDR3 reads CASRLGQASSYNEQFF. CDR3 DNA: TGTGCCAGCAGGCTAGGACAGGCGAGCTCCTACAATGAGCAGTTCTTC.

The chain employs TRBV4-1 and TRBJ1-5; 9 nucleotides match TRBD1. J was trimmed by 0 bases and V by 10 bases; bases with no gene match: 7. The germline CDR1 and CDR2 sequences are MGHRA and YSYEKL. The length of the CDR3 is 15 residues. Here the CDR3 reads CATRDRVYSNQPQHF. The CDR3 nucleotides read TGCGCCACCCGGGACAGGGTTTATAGCAATCAGCCCCAGCATTTT.

The genes are TRBV12-3 or TRBV12-4 and TRBJ1-1; 7 bases match TRBD1. There are 16 residues in the CDR3. Trimming took 5 bases from V and 2 from J; bases not matched to a gene: 11. In nucleotides, the CDR3 is TGTGCCAGCAGTCCGCGGGACAGTGTTACAAACACTGAAGCTTTCTTT. It translates to CASSPRDSVTNTEAFF.

About this clonotype: The junction shows a germline mismatch at one end, possibly a read error. The chain is built from TRBV12-3 or TRBV12-4 and TRBJ2-3; TRBD2 might be the D (5 bases). The CDR3 sequence is 12 residues long. This CDR3 reads CASRLRADAEYF. For the CDR3, the DNA is TGTGCCAGCAGATTGCGGGCAGATGCGGAGTATTTC.

This sequence joins TRBV6-5 and TRBJ1-2; TRBD1 might be the D (6 bases). V was clipped by 4 bases and J by 3 bases, with 9 bases between them. Germline lookup yields CDR1 MNHEY and CDR2 SVGAGI. This CDR3 spans 13 amino acids. CDR3 sequence reads: CASSFNRDYGYTF. The DNA of the CDR3 is TGTGCCAGCAGTTTCAACAGGGACTATGGCTACACCTTC.

The V and J genes are TRBV27 and TRBJ1-1; possibly TRBD1 for D (5 bases). Germline assignment: CDR1 MNHEY and CDR2 SMNVEV (reference sequence). V lost 2 bases to trimming and J lost 7 bases, with 11 bases between them. The CDR3 totals 13 residues. The CDR3 region has the DNA TGTGCCAGCAGTTTAGGGGGGAGAAATGAAGCTTTCTTT. Its translation: CASSLGGRNEAFF.

This chain links TRBV7-3 with TRBJ2-1, with 7 bases lining up with TRBD1. The germline CDR1 and CDR2 sequences are SGHTA and FQGTGA. V gave up 1 base and J gave up 7 bases; unmatched junction bases: 7. The CDR3 is 15 residues long. CDR3 region: CASSLIRQGKNEQFF. CDR3 coding DNA: TGTGCCAGCAGCTTAATTAGACAGGGTAAGAATGAGCAGTTCTTC.

The chain couples TRBV27 to TRBJ2-7; tentatively, D is TRBD2 (5 bases). CDR1 is MNHEY and CDR2 is SMNVEV in the germline V gene (reference sequence). The CDR3 contains 15 residues. V was shortened by 4 bases and J by 6 bases, with 19 bases between the two germline ends. The CDR3 DNA reads TGTGCCAGCAGTTCGGCCGGGAAACCCCTCGCCGAGCAGTACTTC. As protein: CASSSAGKPLAEQYF.